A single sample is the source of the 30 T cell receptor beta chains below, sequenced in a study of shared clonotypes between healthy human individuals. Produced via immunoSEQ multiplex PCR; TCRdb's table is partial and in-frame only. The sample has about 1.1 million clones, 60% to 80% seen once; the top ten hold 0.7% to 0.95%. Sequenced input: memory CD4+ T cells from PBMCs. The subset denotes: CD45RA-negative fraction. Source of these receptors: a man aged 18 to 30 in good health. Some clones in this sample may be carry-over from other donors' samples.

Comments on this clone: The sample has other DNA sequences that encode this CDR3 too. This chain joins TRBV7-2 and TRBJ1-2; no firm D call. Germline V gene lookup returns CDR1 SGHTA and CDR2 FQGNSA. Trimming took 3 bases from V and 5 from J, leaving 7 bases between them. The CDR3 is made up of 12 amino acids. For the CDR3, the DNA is TGTGCCAGCAGCTTGGACGGGTATGGCTACACCTTC. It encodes CASSLDGYGYTF.

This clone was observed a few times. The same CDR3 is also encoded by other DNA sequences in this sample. CDR3 bases: TGCAGCGTTGAGGTTGGGGGGGGCACTGAAGCTTTCTTT. Translation gives CSVEVGGGTEAFF. The chain is built from TRBV29-1 and TRBJ1-1, with D tentatively TRBD1 (5 bases). Per germline, CDR1 SQVTM and CDR2 ANQGSEA. This CDR3 has 13 residues. V was shortened by 3 bases and J by 4 bases, with 12 bases between the two germline ends.

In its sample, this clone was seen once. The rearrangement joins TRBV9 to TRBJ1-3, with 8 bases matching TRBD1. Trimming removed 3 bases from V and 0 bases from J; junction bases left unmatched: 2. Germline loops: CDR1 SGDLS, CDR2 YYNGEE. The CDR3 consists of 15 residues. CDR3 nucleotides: TGTGCCAGCAGCGCTGACAGGGGCTCTGGAAACACCATATATTTT. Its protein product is CASSADRGSGNTIYF.

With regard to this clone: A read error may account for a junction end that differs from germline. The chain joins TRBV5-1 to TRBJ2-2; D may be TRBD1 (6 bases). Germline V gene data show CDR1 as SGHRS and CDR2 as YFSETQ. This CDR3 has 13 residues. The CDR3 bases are TGCGCCAACAGCTTGGACAGCACCGGGGAGCTGTTTTTT. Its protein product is CANSLDSTGELFF.

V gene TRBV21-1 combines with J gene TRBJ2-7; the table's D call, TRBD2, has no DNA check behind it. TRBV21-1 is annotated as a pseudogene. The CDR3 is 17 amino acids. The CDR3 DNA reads TGTGCCAGCAGCAAATTAGGACGACTAGCGGCTGCCTACGAGCAGTACTTC. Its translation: CASSKLGRLAAAYEQYF.

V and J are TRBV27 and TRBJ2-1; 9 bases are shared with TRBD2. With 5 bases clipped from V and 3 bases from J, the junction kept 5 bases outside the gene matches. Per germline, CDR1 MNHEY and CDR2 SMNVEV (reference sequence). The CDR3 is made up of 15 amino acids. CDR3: CASSRAGGGYNEQFF. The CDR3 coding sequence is TGTGCCAGCAGTCGAGCGGGAGGAGGCTACAATGAGCAGTTCTTC.

This CDR3 is CASSSGLAGRADTQYF. CDR3 sequence (DNA): TGCGCCAGCAGCTCGGGACTAGCGGGGAGGGCAGATACGCAGTATTTT. The chain couples TRBV5-1 to TRBJ2-3; 13 nucleotides align to TRBD2. CDR1 and CDR2 (germline): SGHRS, YFSETQ. This CDR3 comprises 16 residues. Trimming removed 3 bases from V and 4 bases from J; junction bases left unmatched: 5.

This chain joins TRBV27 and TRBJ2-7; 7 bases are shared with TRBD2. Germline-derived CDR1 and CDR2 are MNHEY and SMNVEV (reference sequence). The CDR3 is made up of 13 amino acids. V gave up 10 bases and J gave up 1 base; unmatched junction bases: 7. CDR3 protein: CANLAGRSYEQYF. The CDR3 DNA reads TGTGCCAACTTAGCGGGTCGGTCCTACGAGCAGTACTTC.

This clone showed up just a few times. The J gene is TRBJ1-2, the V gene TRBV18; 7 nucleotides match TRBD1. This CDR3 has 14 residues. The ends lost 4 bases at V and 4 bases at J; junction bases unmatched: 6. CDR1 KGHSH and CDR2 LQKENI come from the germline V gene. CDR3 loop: CASSQGAYGYGYTF. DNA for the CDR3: TGTGCCAGCTCACAGGGGGCTTATGGCTATGGCTACACCTTC.

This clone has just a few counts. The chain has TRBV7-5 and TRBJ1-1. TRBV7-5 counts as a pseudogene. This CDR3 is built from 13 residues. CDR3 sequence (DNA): TGTGTCAGAAGCTTAGGGCGGGACACTGAAGCTTTCTTT. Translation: CVRSLGRDTEAFF.

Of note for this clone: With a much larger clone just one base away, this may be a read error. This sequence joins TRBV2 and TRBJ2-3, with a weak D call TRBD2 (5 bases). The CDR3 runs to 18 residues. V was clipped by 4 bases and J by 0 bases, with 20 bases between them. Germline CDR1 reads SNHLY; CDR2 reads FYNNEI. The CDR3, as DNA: TGTGCCAGCAGTGGCCCTACTAGAGGAGACTCTAGCACAGATACGCAGTATTTT. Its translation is CASSGPTRGDSSTDTQYF.

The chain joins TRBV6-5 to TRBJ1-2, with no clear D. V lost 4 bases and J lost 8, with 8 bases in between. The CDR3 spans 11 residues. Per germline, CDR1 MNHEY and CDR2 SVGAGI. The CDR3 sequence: CASSSGGGYTF. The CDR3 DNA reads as TGTGCCAGCAGTTCCGGTGGGGGCTACACCTTC.

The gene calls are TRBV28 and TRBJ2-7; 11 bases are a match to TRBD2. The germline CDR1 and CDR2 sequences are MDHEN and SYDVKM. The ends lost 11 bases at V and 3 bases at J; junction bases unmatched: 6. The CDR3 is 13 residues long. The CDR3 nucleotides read TGTGCCGGGGGGACTAGCGGCTTCTACGAGCAGTACTTC. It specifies CAGGTSGFYEQYF.

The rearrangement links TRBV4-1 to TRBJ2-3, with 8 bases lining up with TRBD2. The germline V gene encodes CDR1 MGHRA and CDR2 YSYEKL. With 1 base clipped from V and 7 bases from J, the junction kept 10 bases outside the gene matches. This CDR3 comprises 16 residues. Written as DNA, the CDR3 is TGCGCCAGCAGCCAAGGCCCAGCGGGAGCCAGTTATACGCAGTATTTT. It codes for CASSQGPAGASYTQYF.

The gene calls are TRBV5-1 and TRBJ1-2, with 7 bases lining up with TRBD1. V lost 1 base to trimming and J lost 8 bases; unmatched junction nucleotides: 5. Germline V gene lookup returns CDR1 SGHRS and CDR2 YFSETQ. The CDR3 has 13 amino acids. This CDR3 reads CASSLTGAQGYTF. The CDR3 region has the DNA TGCGCCAGCAGCTTGACAGGGGCTCAAGGCTACACCTTC.

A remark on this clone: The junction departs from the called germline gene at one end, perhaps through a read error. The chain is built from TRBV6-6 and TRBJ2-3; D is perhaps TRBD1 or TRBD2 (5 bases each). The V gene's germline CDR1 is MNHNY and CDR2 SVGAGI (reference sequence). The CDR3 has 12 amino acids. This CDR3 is CAGSEGSSTQYF. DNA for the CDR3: TGTGCCGGCAGTGAGGGGTCAAGTACGCAGTATTTT.

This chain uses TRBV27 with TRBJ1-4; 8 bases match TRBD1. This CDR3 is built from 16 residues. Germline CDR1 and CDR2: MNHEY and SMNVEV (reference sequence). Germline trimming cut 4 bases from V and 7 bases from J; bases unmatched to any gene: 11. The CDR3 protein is CASSWTGWVESEKLFF. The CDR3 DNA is TGTGCCAGCAGTTGGACAGGGTGGGTGGAGAGTGAAAAACTGTTTTTT.

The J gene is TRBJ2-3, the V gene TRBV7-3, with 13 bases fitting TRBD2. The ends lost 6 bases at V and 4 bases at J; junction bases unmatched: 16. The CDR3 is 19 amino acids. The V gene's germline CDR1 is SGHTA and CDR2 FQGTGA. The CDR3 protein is CASSLRTSGRMGLADTQYF. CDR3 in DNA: TGTGCCAGCAGTCTACGGACTAGCGGGAGAATGGGGTTAGCAGATACGCAGTATTTT.

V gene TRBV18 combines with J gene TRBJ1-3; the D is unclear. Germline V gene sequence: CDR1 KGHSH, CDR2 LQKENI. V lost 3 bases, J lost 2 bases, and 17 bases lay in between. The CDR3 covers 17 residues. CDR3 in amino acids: CASSPQPPRAAGNTIYF. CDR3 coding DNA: TGTGCCAGCTCACCGCAACCCCCCCGAGCAGCTGGAAACACCATATATTTT.

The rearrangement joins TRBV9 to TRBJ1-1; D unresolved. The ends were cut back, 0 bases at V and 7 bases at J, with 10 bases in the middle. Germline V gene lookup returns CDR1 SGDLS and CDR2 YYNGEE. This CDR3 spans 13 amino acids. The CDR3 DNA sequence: TGTGCCAGCAGCGTAGGCGGGGTTGGTGAAGCTTTCTTT. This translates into CASSVGGVGEAFF.

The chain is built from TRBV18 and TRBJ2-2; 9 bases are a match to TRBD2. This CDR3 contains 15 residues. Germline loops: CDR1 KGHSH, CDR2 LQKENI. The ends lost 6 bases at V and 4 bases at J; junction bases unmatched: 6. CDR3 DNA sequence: TGTGCCAGCTCGAGGCCTAGCGGGGCCACCGGGGAGCTGTTTTTT. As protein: CASSRPSGATGELFF.

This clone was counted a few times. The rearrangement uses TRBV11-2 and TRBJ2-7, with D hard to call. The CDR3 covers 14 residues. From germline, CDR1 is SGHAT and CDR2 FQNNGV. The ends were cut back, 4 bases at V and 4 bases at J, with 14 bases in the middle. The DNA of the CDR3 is TGTGCCAGCAGCTCGACCACTGACGGATACGAGCAGTACTTC. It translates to CASSSTTDGYEQYF.

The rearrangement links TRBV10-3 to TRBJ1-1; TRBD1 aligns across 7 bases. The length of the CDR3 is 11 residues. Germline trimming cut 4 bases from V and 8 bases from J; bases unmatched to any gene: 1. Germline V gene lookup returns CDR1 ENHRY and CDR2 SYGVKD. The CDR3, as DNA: TGTGCCATCAGTGGGGGACAGGAAGCTTTCTTT. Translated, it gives CAISGGQEAFF.

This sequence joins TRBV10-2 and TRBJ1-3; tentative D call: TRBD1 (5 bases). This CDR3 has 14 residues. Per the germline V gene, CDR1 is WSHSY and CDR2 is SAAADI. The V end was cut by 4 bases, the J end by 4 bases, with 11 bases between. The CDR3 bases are TGCGCCAGCAGTGCCGGGGGGTGGGGAAACACCATATATTTT. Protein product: CASSAGGWGNTIYF.

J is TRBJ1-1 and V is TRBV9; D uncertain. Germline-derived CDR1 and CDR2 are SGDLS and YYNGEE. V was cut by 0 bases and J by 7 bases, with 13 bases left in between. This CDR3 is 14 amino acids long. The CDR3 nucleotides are TGTGCCAGCAGCGTAGAGGGAGGCGGACTTGAAGCTTTCTTT. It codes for CASSVEGGGLEAFF.

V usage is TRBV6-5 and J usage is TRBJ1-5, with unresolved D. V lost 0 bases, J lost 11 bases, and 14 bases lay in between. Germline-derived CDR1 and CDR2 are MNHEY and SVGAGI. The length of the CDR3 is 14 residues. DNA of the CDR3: TGTGCCAGCAGTTACTCACCGGCCGAACGGGCCCAGCATTTT. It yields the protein CASSYSPAERAQHF.

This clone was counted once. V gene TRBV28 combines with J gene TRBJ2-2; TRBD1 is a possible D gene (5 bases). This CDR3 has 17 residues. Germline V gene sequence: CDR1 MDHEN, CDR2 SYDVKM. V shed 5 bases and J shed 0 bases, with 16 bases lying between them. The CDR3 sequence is CASSPQKGSANTGELFF. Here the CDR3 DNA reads TGTGCCAGCAGTCCCCAGAAGGGGTCCGCGAACACCGGGGAGCTGTTTTTT.

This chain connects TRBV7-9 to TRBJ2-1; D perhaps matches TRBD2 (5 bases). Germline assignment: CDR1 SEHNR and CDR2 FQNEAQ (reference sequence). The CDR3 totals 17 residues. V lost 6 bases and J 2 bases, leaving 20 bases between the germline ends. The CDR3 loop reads CASRPPHRLSPYNEQFF. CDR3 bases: TGTGCCAGCAGACCTCCCCACCGACTATCCCCCTACAATGAGCAGTTCTTC.

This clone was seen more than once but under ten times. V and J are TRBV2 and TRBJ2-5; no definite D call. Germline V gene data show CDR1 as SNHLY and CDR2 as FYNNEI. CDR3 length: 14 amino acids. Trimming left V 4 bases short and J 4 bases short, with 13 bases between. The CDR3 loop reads CASSVNGPLETQYF. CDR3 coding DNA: TGTGCCAGCAGTGTGAACGGACCCTTAGAGACCCAGTACTTC.

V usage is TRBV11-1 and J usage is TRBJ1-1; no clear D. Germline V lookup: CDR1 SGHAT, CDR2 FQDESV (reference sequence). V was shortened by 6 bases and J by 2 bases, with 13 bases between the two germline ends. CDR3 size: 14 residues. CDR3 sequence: CASSYWTDNTEAFF. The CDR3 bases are TGTGCCAGCAGTTACTGGACGGACAACACTGAAGCTTTCTTT.